This T cell receptor (beta chain) was obtained from a study of Ad26.COV2.S vaccination and SARS-CoV-2 variants. Regarding this clone: Its cognate antigen is unknown.

The ends lost 2 bases at V and 2 bases at J; junction bases unmatched: 4. CDR1 is MGHRA and CDR2 is YSYEKL in the germline V gene. This CDR3 has 17 residues. Study results and caveats: Vaccinees showed greater spike-specific TCR breadth than placebo recipients. For non-spike TCRs, breadth in vaccine recipients resembled that in placebo recipients.

Profiled with immunoSEQ multiplex PCR; TCRdb holds only in-frame clones, not every one. The repertoire holds around 370,000 clones, with roughly nine tenths as singletons. The rearrangement links TRBV4-1 to TRBJ2-1; 12 nucleotides line up with TRBD2. The material was peripheral blood, obtained after recovery from COVID-19. This sequence was found in a human donor who had recovered from COVID-19. CDR3 DNA: TGCGCCAGCAGCCAACCCCTAGCGGGGGGGCCCTACAATGAGCAGTTCTTC. Residues: CASSQPLAGGPYNEQFF.